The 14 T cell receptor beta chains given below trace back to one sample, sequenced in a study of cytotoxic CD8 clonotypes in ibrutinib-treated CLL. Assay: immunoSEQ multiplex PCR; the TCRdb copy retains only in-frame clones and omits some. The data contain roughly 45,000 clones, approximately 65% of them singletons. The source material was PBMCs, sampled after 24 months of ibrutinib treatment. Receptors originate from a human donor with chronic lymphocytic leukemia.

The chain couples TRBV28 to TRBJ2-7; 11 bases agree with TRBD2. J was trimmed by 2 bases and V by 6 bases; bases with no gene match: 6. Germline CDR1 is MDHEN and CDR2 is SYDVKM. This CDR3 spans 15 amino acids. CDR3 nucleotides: TGTGCCAGCAGATCTACTAGCGGGAGAACCTACGAGCAGTACTTC. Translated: CASRSTSGRTYEQYF.

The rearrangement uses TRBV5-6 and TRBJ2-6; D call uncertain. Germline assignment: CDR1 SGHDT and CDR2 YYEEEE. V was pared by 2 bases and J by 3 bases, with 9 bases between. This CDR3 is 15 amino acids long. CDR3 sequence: CASSLPLGGANVLTF. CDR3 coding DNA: TGTGCCAGCAGCTTACCGCTAGGTGGGGCCAACGTCCTGACTTTC.

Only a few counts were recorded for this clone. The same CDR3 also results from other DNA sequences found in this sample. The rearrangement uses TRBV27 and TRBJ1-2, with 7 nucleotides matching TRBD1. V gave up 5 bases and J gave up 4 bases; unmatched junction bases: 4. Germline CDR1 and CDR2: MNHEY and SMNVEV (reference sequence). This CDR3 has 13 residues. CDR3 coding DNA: TGTGCCAGCAGTCCTCGACAGGGCTATGGCTACACCTTC. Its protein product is CASSPRQGYGYTF.

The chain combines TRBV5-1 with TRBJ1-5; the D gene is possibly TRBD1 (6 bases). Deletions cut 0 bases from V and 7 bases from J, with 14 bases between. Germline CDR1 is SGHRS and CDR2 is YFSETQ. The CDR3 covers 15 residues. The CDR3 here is CASSLGGGREQPQHF. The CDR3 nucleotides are TGCGCCAGCAGCTTGGGTGGGGGCCGGGAACAGCCCCAGCATTTT.

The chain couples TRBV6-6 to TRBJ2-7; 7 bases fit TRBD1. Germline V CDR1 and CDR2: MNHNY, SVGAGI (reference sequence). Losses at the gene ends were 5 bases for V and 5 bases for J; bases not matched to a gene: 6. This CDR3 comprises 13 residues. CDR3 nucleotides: TGTGCCAGCAGTCGACAGGGCGGTCACGAGCAGTACTTC. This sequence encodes CASSRQGGHEQYF.

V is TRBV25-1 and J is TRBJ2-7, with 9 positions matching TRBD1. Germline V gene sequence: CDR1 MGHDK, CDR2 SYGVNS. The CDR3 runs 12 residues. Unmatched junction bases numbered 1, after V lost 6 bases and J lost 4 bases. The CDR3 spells CASRGQGYEQYF. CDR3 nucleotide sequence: TGTGCCAGCAGGGGACAGGGATACGAGCAGTACTTC.

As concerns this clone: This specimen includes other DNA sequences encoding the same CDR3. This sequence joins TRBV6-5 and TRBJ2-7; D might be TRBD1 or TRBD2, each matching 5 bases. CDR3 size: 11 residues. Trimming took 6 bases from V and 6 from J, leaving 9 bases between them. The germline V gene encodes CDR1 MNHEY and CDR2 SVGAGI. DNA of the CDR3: TGTGCCAGCAGCCAGGGAGCCGAGCAGTACTTC. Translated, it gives CASSQGAEQYF.

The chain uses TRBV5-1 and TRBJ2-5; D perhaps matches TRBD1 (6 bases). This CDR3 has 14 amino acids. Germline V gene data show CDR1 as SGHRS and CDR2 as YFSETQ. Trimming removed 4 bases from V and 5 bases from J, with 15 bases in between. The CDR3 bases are TGCGCCAGCAGCGTTACAGGGACCGGGGAGACCCAGTACTTC. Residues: CASSVTGTGETQYF.

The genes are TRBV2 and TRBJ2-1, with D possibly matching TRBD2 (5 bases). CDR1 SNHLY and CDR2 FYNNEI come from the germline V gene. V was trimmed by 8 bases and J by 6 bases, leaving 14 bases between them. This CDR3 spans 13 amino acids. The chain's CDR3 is CASAPTGVNEQFF. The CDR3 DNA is TGTGCCAGCGCGCCCACCGGGGTCAATGAGCAGTTCTTC.

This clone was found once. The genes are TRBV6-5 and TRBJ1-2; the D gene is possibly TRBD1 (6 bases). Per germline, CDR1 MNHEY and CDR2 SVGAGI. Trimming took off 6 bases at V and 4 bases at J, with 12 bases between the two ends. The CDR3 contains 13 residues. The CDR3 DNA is TGTGCCAGCAGCCGGACAGCTATCTATGGCTACACCTTC. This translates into CASSRTAIYGYTF.

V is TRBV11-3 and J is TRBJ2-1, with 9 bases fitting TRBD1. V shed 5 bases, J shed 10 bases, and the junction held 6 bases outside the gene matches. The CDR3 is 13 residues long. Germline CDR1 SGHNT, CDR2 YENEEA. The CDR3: CASSLKTGGEQFF. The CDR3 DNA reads TGTGCCAGCAGCCTGAAGACAGGGGGGGAGCAGTTCTTC.

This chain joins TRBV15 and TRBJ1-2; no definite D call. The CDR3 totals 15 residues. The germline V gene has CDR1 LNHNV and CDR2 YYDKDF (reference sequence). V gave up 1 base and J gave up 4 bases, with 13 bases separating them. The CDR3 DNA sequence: TGTGCCACCAGCAGAGGCCGTCAGCCCCCCTATGGCTACACCTTC. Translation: CATSRGRQPPYGYTF.

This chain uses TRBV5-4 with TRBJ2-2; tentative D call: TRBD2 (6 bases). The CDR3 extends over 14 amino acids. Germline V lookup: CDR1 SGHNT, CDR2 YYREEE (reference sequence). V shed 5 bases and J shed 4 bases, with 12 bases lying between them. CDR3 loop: CASSIGGSTGELFF. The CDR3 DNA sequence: TGTGCCAGCAGTATCGGGGGTAGCACCGGGGAGCTGTTTTTT.

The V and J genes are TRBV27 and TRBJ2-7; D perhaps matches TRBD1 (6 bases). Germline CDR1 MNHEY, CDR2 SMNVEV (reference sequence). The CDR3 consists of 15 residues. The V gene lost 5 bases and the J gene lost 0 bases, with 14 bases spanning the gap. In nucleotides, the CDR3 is TGTGCCAGCAGTAATTACCGGGACATCTCCTACGAGCAGTACTTC. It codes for CASSNYRDISYEQYF.